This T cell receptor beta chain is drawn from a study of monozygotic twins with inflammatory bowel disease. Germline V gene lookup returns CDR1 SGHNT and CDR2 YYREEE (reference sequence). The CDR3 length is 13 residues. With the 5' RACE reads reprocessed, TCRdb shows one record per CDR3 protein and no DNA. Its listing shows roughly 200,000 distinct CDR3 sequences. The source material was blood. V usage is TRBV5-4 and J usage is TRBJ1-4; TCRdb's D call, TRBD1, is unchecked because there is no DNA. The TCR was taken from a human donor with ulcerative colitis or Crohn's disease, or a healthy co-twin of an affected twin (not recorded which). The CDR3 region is CASSPNRDEKLFF.